What follows are 3 T cell receptor beta chains derived from one specimen sequenced in a study of T cells in Graves' hyperthyroidism and ophthalmopathy. TCR beta CDR3 regions were amplified from RNA. The HTBI primer set drove a first-round RT-PCR of the TCR CDR3. TCRdb reprocessed the multiplex PCR reads via MiXCR and lists one record per CDR3 protein. The table lists 550,000 to 700,000 distinct CDR3 sequences, under 60% of them singletons. The sample comprised peripheral blood or thyroid tissue (not recorded which). The receptors come from an adult woman with Graves' disease, either hyperthyroidism or ophthalmopathy (not recorded which).

This clonotype was recorded a few times. The rearrangement joins TRBV5-1 to TRBJ2-5; TRBD2 aligns across 7 bases. The end of the DNA aligns better with TRBJ2-7, so the J call may be wrong. Germline assignment: CDR1 SGHRS and CDR2 YFSETQ. CDR3 size: 17 residues. This CDR3 is CASSWMSGMGTSYEQYF. CDR3 coding DNA: TGCGCCAGCAGCTGGATGAGCGGGATGGGTACCTCCTACGAGCAGTACTTC.

This clonotype was found once. V usage is TRBV7-9 and J usage is TRBJ1-6; 7 bases match TRBD1. Germline CDR1 is SEHNR and CDR2 is FQNEAQ (reference sequence). This CDR3 is 13 amino acids long. V lost 9 bases to trimming and J lost 6 bases; unmatched junction nucleotides: 5. The DNA of the CDR3 is TGTGCCAGACAGGGGTGGCGTAATTCACCCCTCCACTTT. It is translated as CARQGWRNSPLHF.

This clonotype was observed many times. The chain links TRBV7-9 to TRBJ2-7, with D uncertain. V gave up 3 bases and J gave up 5 bases, with 2 bases separating them. The CDR3 sequence is 10 residues long. Germline CDR1 SEHNR, CDR2 FQNEAQ (reference sequence). The CDR3 nucleotides are TGTGCCAGCAGCTTTGACGAGCAGTACTTC. Translating it yields CASSFDEQYF.